A selection of T cell receptor beta chains follows, all from one sample in a study of blood T cell repertoires in COVID-19. TCRdb keeps only in-frame clones here, not all; method: immunoSEQ multiplex PCR. This sample has approximately 270,000 clones, with roughly 89% found just once. The material sequenced was PBMCs or T cells enriched from blood (not recorded which). These receptors were taken from a woman in her sixties who had recovered from COVID-19. Each CDR3 is given with its conserved first and last residue. Fields, in order: clone size, D gene, J gene, V gene, CDR3 length, CDR3 DNA, CDR3 protein. D genes are given only for firm matches. Only some rows state a clone size, as once, few, many or a class for expanded clones.

clone_size: .; d_call: TRBD2; j_call: TRBJ2-3; v_call: TRBV28; cdr3_length: 15; cdr3_nt: TGTGCCAGCAGTCCCCGCGGGAGTCGCACAGATACGCAGTATTTT; cdr3_aa: CASSPRGSRTDTQYF
clone_size: .; d_call: .; j_call: TRBJ1-5; v_call: TRBV28; cdr3_length: 12; cdr3_nt: TGTGCCAGCATAGGGGGGGACCAGCCCCAGCATTTT; cdr3_aa: CASIGGDQPQHF
clone_size: .; d_call: .; j_call: TRBJ2-2; v_call: TRBV3-1/TRBV3-2; cdr3_length: 13; cdr3_nt: TGTGCCAGCAGCTACAGGAACACCGGGGAGCTGTTTTTT; cdr3_aa: CASSYRNTGELFF
clone_size: once; d_call: .; j_call: TRBJ2-3; v_call: TRBV6-5; cdr3_length: 11; cdr3_nt: TGTGCCAGCAGCTATCAAAATACGCAGTATTTT; cdr3_aa: CASSYQNTQYF
clone_size: .; d_call: TRBD1; j_call: TRBJ1-1; v_call: TRBV5-1; cdr3_length: 13; cdr3_nt: TGCGCCAGCAGCCTTGACAGGGGCACTGAAGCTTTCTTT; cdr3_aa: CASSLDRGTEAFF
clone_size: .; d_call: TRBD1; j_call: TRBJ1-6; v_call: TRBV5-1; cdr3_length: 18; cdr3_nt: TGCGCCAGCAGCGTGGAGTACAGGGGGCAGTCCTATAATTCACCCCTCCACTTT; cdr3_aa: CASSVEYRGQSYNSPLHF
clone_size: .; d_call: .; j_call: TRBJ2-2; v_call: TRBV6-4; cdr3_length: 12; cdr3_nt: TGTGCCAGCAAAACAACAGGCGGGGAGCTGTTTTTT; cdr3_aa: CASKTTGGELFF
clone_size: .; d_call: .; j_call: TRBJ2-5; v_call: TRBV7-9; cdr3_length: 13; cdr3_nt: TGTGCCAGCAGCTTAATCGACCAAGAGACCCAGTACTTC; cdr3_aa: CASSLIDQETQYF
clone_size: .; d_call: .; j_call: TRBJ1-5; v_call: TRBV28; cdr3_length: 14; cdr3_nt: TGTGCCAGCAGGCCGGGGGGTTACAATCAGCCCCAGCATTTT; cdr3_aa: CASRPGGYNQPQHF
clone_size: few; d_call: TRBD2; j_call: TRBJ2-7; v_call: TRBV14; cdr3_length: 14; cdr3_nt: TGTGCCAGCAGCCAGACCCTAGCGGGTGACGAGCAGTACTTC; cdr3_aa: CASSQTLAGDEQYF
clone_size: once; d_call: .; j_call: TRBJ1-5; v_call: TRBV10-3; cdr3_length: 14; cdr3_nt: TGTGCCATCAGTGAGCGGGGGGTCAATCAGCCCCAGCATTTT; cdr3_aa: CAISERGVNQPQHF
clone_size: .; d_call: .; j_call: TRBJ2-7; v_call: TRBV4-1; cdr3_length: 16; cdr3_nt: TGCGCCAGCAGCCAAGAAGGGTTAGCGGATCCCCTGGAGCAGTACTTC; cdr3_aa: CASSQEGLADPLEQYF
clone_size: once; d_call: .; j_call: TRBJ2-6; v_call: TRBV7-2; cdr3_length: 14; cdr3_nt: TGTGCCAGCAGTTTTTACTCTGGGGCCAACGTCCTGACTTTC; cdr3_aa: CASSFYSGANVLTF
clone_size: once; d_call: .; j_call: TRBJ2-7; v_call: TRBV4-1; cdr3_length: 16; cdr3_nt: TGCGCCAGCAGCCAAGAGGAGGGGGCGCCCTCCTACGAGCAGTACTTC; cdr3_aa: CASSQEEGAPSYEQYF
clone_size: .; d_call: TRBD1; j_call: TRBJ1-3; v_call: TRBV3-1/TRBV3-2; cdr3_length: 14; cdr3_nt: TGTGCCAGCAGCCTCCCGGGACAGAGAAACACCATATATTTT; cdr3_aa: CASSLPGQRNTIYF
clone_size: .; d_call: .; j_call: TRBJ2-5; v_call: TRBV15; cdr3_length: 14; cdr3_nt: TGTGCCACCAGCAGAGATAGAGGGCAAGAGACCCAGTACTTC; cdr3_aa: CATSRDRGQETQYF
clone_size: .; d_call: TRBD1; j_call: TRBJ2-2; v_call: TRBV28; cdr3_length: 16; cdr3_nt: TGTGCCAGCAGTATGGAGGGACAGGGGGTAGCCGGGGAGCTGTTTTTT; cdr3_aa: CASSMEGQGVAGELFF
clone_size: .; d_call: .; j_call: TRBJ1-2; v_call: TRBV12-5; cdr3_length: 12; cdr3_nt: TGTGCTAGTGGTTTCGGGACAACCCGAAACACCTTC; cdr3_aa: CASGFGTTRNTF
clone_size: .; d_call: TRBD1; j_call: TRBJ1-4; v_call: TRBV5-1; cdr3_length: 14; cdr3_nt: TGCGCCAGCAGACCCGGGACAGGGGGTGAAAAACTGTTTTTT; cdr3_aa: CASRPGTGGEKLFF
clone_size: .; d_call: .; j_call: TRBJ2-5; v_call: TRBV7-8; cdr3_length: 14; cdr3_nt: TGTGCCAGCAGCTCCGCTCTGGTAGTACAGACCCAGTACTTC; cdr3_aa: CASSSALVVQTQYF
clone_size: .; d_call: .; j_call: TRBJ2-1; v_call: TRBV7-8; cdr3_length: 17; cdr3_nt: TGTGCCAGCAGCTTATTTTTGGGGCATAGCTCCTACAATGAGCAGTTCTTC; cdr3_aa: CASSLFLGHSSYNEQFF
clone_size: once; d_call: TRBD2; j_call: TRBJ2-7; v_call: TRBV11-3; cdr3_length: 14; cdr3_nt: TGTGCCAGCAGCTCAACTAGCGGCTCCTACGAGCAGTACTTC; cdr3_aa: CASSSTSGSYEQYF
clone_size: .; d_call: .; j_call: TRBJ1-4; v_call: TRBV4-1; cdr3_length: 15; cdr3_nt: TGCGCCAGCAGCCCACTCCAAGGACAGAATGAAAAACTGTTTTTT; cdr3_aa: CASSPLQGQNEKLFF
clone_size: .; d_call: .; j_call: TRBJ2-4; v_call: TRBV5-1; cdr3_length: 14; cdr3_nt: TGCGCCAGCAGCTTGGACTTACAGAAAAACATTCAGTACTTC; cdr3_aa: CASSLDLQKNIQYF
clone_size: .; d_call: TRBD2; j_call: TRBJ2-1; v_call: TRBV19; cdr3_length: 15; cdr3_nt: TGTGCCAGTAGTATAGGACTAGCCGGGCTCAATGAGCAGTTCTTC; cdr3_aa: CASSIGLAGLNEQFF
clone_size: .; d_call: TRBD1; j_call: TRBJ1-2; v_call: TRBV11-3; cdr3_length: 15; cdr3_nt: TGTGCCAGCAGCCGCCGGACAGGGGGGAACTATGGCTACACCTTC; cdr3_aa: CASSRRTGGNYGYTF
clone_size: .; d_call: TRBD1; j_call: TRBJ2-7; v_call: TRBV5-1; cdr3_length: 14; cdr3_nt: TGCGCCAGCAGATACGGACAGGGATCTGGGGAGCAGTACTTC; cdr3_aa: CASRYGQGSGEQYF
clone_size: .; d_call: TRBD2; j_call: TRBJ2-3; v_call: TRBV29-1; cdr3_length: 17; cdr3_nt: TGCAGCGTTGCCGGACTAGCGGGGGAGTCTAGCACAGATACGCAGTATTTT; cdr3_aa: CSVAGLAGESSTDTQYF
clone_size: .; d_call: .; j_call: TRBJ1-5; v_call: TRBV18; cdr3_length: 15; cdr3_nt: TGTGCCAGCTCACCATTAGTCGGTTTGAATCAGCCCCAGCATTTT; cdr3_aa: CASSPLVGLNQPQHF
clone_size: .; d_call: .; j_call: TRBJ1-5; v_call: TRBV11-2; cdr3_length: 16; cdr3_nt: TGTGCCAGCAGCTTAGGGCCTTCGGGGGATGGGCAGCCCCAGCATTTT; cdr3_aa: CASSLGPSGDGQPQHF
clone_size: .; d_call: TRBD2; j_call: TRBJ2-5; v_call: TRBV7-3; cdr3_length: 15; cdr3_nt: TGTGCCAGCAGCCTGGGAGCGGGATTGGGCGAGACCCAGTACTTC; cdr3_aa: CASSLGAGLGETQYF
clone_size: .; d_call: TRBD1; j_call: TRBJ1-1; v_call: TRBV11-3; cdr3_length: 13; cdr3_nt: TGTGCCAGCAGCTTACAGGGGGACCGTGAAGCTTTCTTT; cdr3_aa: CASSLQGDREAFF